This section outlines one T cell receptor (beta chain) sequence together with its context. Germline V gene lookup returns CDR1 ENHRY and CDR2 SYGVKD. V was clipped by 3 bases and J by 0 bases; unmatched bases: 3. The CDR3 loop spans 18 amino acids. These data originate in a study of blood T cell repertoires in COVID-19. Some clones are missing from TCRdb's copy, which holds only in-frame ones; the method was immunoSEQ multiplex PCR. This table holds some 150,000 clones, 65% to 90% found once. Sequenced: peripheral blood. V usage is TRBV10-3 and J usage is TRBJ2-4; the match to TRBD2 covers 15 bases. The TCR sequence derives from a woman aged 55 to 70 with active or convalescent COVID-19. In nucleotides, the CDR3 is TGTGCCATCAGTGACGGACTAGCGGGGGGGTTAGCCAAAAACATTCAGTACTTC. Its translation: CAISDGLAGGLAKNIQYF.